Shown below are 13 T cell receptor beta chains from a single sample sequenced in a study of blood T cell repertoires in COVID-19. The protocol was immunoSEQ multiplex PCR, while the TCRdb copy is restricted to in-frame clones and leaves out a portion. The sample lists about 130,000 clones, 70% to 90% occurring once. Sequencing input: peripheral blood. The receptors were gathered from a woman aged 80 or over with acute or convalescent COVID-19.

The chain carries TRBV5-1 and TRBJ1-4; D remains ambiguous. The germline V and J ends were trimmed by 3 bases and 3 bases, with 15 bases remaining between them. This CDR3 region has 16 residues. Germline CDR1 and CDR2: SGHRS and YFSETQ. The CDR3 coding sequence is TGCGCCAGCAGCTCTGGGTCCGAGGTAGCTAATGAAAAACTGTTTTTT. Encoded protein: CASSSGSEVANEKLFF.

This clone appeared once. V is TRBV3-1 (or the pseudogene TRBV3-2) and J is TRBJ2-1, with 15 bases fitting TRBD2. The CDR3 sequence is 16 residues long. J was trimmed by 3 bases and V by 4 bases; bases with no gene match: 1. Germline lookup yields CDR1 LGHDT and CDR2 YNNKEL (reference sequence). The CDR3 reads CASSPGLAGGYNEQFF. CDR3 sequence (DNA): TGTGCCAGCAGCCCGGGACTAGCGGGAGGCTACAATGAGCAGTTCTTC.

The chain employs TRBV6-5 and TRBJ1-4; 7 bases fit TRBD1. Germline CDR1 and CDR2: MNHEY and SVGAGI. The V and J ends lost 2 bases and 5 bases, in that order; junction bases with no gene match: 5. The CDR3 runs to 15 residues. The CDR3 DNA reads TGTGCCAGCAGTTACCGACAGGGCTCAAATGAAAAACTGTTTTTT. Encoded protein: CASSYRQGSNEKLFF.

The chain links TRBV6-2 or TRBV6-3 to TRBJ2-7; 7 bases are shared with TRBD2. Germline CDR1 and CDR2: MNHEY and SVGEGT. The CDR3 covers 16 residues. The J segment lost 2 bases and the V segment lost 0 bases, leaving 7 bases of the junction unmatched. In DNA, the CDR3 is TGTGCCAGCAGTTACTCGGACCGGGCGGGGGCCTACGAGCAGTACTTC. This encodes CASSYSDRAGAYEQYF.

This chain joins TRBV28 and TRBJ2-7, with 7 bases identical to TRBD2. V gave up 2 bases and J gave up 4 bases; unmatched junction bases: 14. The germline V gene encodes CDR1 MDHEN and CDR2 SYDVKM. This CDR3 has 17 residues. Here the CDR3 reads CASSLPDRLAEEYEQYF. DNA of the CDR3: TGTGCCAGCAGTTTACCCGATCGGCTAGCGGAGGAGTACGAGCAGTACTTC. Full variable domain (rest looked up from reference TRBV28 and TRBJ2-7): DVKVTQSSRYLVKRTGEKVFLECVQDMDHENMFWYRQDPGLGLRLIYFSYDVKMKEKGDIPEGYSVSREKKERFSLILESASTNQTSMYLCASSLPDRLAEEYEQYFGPGTRLTVT.

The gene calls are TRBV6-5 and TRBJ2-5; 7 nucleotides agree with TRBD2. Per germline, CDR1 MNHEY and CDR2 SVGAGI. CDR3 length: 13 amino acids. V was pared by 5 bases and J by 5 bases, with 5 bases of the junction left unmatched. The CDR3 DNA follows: TGTGCCAGCAGTAGCGGGATAGATGAGACCCAGTACTTC. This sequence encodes CASSSGIDETQYF.

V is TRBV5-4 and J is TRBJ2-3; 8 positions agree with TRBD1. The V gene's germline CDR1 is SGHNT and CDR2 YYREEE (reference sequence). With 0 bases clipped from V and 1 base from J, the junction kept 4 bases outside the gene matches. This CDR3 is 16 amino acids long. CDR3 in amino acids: CASSLDGTGRTDTQYF. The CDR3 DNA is TGTGCCAGCAGCTTGGACGGGACAGGCCGCACAGATACGCAGTATTTT.

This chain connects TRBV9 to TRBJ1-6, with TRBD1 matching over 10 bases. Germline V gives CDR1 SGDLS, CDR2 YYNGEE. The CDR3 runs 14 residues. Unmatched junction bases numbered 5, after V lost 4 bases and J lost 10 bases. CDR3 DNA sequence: TGTGCCAGCAGCACGGGACAGGGGAGGTCACCCCTCCACTTT. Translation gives CASSTGQGRSPLHF.

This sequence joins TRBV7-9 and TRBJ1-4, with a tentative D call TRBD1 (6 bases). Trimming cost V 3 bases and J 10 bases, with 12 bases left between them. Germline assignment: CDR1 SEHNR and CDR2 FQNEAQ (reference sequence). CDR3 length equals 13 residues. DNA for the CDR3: TGTGCCAGCAGCTTTGCCACAGGGTCAAAACTGTTTTTT. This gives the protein CASSFATGSKLFF. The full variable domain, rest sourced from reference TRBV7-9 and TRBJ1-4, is DTGVSQNPRHKITKRGQNVTFRCDPISEHNRLYWYRQTLGQGPEFLTYFQNEAQLEKSRLLSDRFSAERPKGSFSTLEIQRTEQGDSAMYLCASSFATGSKLFFGSGTQLSVL.

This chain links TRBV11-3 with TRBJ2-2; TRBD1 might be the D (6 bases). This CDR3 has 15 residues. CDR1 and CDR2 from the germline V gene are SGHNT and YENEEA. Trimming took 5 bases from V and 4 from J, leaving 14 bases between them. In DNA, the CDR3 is TGTGCCAGCAGCCCGGGGACATCGGCCACCGGGGAGCTGTTTTTT. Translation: CASSPGTSATGELFF. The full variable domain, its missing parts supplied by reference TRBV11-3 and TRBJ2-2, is EAGVVQSPRYKIIEKKQPVAFWCNPISGHNTLYWYLQNLGQGPELLIRYENEEAVDDSQLPKDRFSAERLKGVDSTLKIQPAELGDSAVYLCASSPGTSATGELFFGEGSRLTVL.

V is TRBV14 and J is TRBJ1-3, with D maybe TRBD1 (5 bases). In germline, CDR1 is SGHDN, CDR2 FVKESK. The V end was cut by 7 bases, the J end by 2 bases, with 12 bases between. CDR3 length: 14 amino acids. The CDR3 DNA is TGTGCCAGCAAGGGGTCGGTGGCTGGAAACACCATATATTTT. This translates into CASKGSVAGNTIYF.

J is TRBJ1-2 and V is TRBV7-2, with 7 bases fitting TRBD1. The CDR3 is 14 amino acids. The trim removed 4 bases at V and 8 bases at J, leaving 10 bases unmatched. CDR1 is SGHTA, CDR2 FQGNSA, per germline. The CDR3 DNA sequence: TGTGCCAGCAGCTCGCCCGGGACAGCGAGCGGCTACACCTTC. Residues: CASSSPGTASGYTF.

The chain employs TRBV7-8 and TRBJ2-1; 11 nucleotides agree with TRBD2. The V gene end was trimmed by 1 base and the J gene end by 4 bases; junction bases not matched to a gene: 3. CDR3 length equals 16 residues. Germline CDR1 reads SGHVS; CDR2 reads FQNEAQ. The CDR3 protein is CASSLESSGRYNEQFF. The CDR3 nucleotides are TGTGCCAGCAGCTTAGAATCTAGCGGGAGGTACAATGAGCAGTTCTTC.